The rows below give T cell receptor beta chains drawn from one sample of a study of blood T cell repertoires in COVID-19. Sequenced by immunoSEQ multiplex PCR; TCRdb stores in-frame clones only, minus some. The sample comprises 150,000 to 200,000 clones, 86% of which are singletons, and about 0.98% rests with the top ten. Sequenced sample: peripheral blood. These receptors were collected from a man between 18 and 35 years old with acute or convalescent COVID-19. The CDR3 runs from the conserved cysteine through the conserved F or W. The D gene is left open where the match is weak. Only part of the rows carry a size: once, few, many, or a class if the clone is expanded.

abundance,j_gene,v_gene,d_gene,CDR3aa,CDR3nt
once,TRBJ1-6,TRBV28,NA,CASSFRSGGSSYNSPLHF,TGTGCCAGCAGTTTCCGCTCCGGGGGGAGCTCCTATAATTCACCCCTCCACTTT
once,TRBJ2-7,TRBV23-1,NA,CASFWVGLSSYEQYF,TGCGCCAGCTTCTGGGTTGGGCTGAGCTCCTACGAGCAGTACTTC
NA,TRBJ1-4,TRBV7-2,TRBD1,CASSSPTGGPEKLFF,TGTGCCAGCAGCTCACCCACAGGGGGCCCTGAAAAACTGTTTTTT
NA,TRBJ2-3,TRBV4-2,TRBD2,CASSQDPSGGADTQYF,TGTGCCAGCAGCCAAGATCCTAGCGGGGGGGCAGATACGCAGTATTTT
NA,TRBJ1-3,TRBV5-4,NA,CASSRAAGSGNTIYF,TGTGCCAGCAGCCGCGCGGCGGGCTCTGGAAACACCATATATTTT
once,TRBJ1-5,TRBV9,NA,CASSANTGYGSEPQHF,TGTGCCAGCAGCGCCAATACAGGGTACGGGTCGGAGCCCCAGCATTTT
NA,TRBJ1-1,TRBV6-6,NA,CASSYSSGIGHTEAFF,TGTGCCAGCAGTTACTCATCAGGGATCGGTCACACTGAAGCTTTCTTT
once,TRBJ2-6,TRBV6-5,NA,CASTTSGANVLTF,TGTGCCAGCACTACCTCTGGGGCCAACGTCCTGACTTTC
NA,TRBJ2-1,TRBV14,NA,CASSQGAVNEQFF,TGTGCCAGCAGCCAAGGGGCAGTGAATGAGCAGTTCTTC
NA,TRBJ1-1,TRBV10-1,TRBD1,CASSFGQGTEAFF,TGCGCCAGCAGCTTTGGACAGGGCACTGAAGCTTTCTTT
NA,TRBJ1-2,TRBV3-1/TRBV3-2,NA,CASSQEARLNYGYTF,TGTGCCAGCAGCCAAGAGGCCCGACTAAACTATGGCTACACCTTC
NA,TRBJ1-3,TRBV28,NA,CASSPTPVRNTIYF,TGTGCCAGCAGTCCCACGCCAGTTAGAAACACCATATATTTT
NA,TRBJ1-2,TRBV5-6,NA,CASSLSNYGYTF,TGTGCCAGCAGCCTCTCTAACTATGGCTACACCTTC
few,TRBJ1-2,TRBV6-5,NA,CASSYDAGRNYGYTF,TGTGCCAGCAGTTACGACGCGGGAAGGAACTATGGCTACACCTTC
NA,TRBJ2-1,TRBV30,TRBD1,CAWSVTGQLSSYNEQFF,TGTGCCTGGAGTGTAACGGGACAGCTGAGCTCCTACAATGAGCAGTTCTTC
few,TRBJ1-6,TRBV18,NA,CASSLTQSMALYGSPLHF,TGTGCCAGCTCACTAACCCAATCGATGGCTTTGTATGGTTCACCCCTCCACTTT
NA,TRBJ1-1,TRBV19,NA,CASSMAGGTEAFF,TGTGCCAGTAGTATGGCGGGCGGCACTGAAGCTTTCTTT
NA,TRBJ2-1,TRBV24-1,NA,CATQGYNEQFF,TGTGCCACCCAGGGCTACAATGAGCAGTTCTTC